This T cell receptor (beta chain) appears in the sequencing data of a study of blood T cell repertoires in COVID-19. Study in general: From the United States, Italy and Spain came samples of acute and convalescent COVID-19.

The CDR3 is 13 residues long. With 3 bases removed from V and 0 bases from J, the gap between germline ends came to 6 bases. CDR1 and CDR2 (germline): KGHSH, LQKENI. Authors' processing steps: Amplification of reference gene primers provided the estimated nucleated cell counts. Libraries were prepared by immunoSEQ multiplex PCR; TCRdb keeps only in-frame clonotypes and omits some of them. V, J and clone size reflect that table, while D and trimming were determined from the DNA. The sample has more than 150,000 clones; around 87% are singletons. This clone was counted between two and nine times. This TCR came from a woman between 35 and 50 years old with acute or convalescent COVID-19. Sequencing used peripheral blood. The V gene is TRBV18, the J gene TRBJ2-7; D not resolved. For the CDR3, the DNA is TGTGCCAGCTCACCGGCCTCCTCCTACGAGCAGTACTTC. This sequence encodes CASSPASSYEQYF.